Detailed here is one T cell receptor beta chain. What it recognizes is unknown. These data originate in a study of shared clonotypes between healthy human individuals. Background on the study: Researchers assigned three CD4 naive, three CD4 memory, two CD8 naive and one CD8 memory plate to each donor.

Study outcomes and limitations: It was observed that 5% to 6.5% of naive CD4 clonotypes were shared across several donors.

The naive CD8 fraction comprised CD45RO-negative cells positively selected for CCR7 and excluded terminally differentiated effector memory CD45RA+ cells. Caucasian adults living in Nashville, Tennessee, provided all samples. This CDR3 spans 13 amino acids. Trimming removed 4 bases from V and 6 bases from J, with 10 bases in between. CDR1 MNHEY and CDR2 SVGAGI come from the germline V gene. Replicate PCRs run on sorted subsets employed about 220 ng DNA, approximately 30,000 T cell genomes. TCRdb's copy holds only in-frame clones and misses some; the assay was immunoSEQ multiplex PCR. Found here are some 2 million clones, about 95% of them singletons; the top ten hold roughly 1.1%.

Specimen: naive CD8+ T cells sorted from blood. The chain links TRBV6-5 to TRBJ1-5; D is uncertain. The origin of this receptor is a man between 18 and 29 years old in good health. The CDR3 loop reads CASSSGYSQPQHF. The CDR3 nucleotides are TGTGCCAGCAGTTCGGGGTACAGTCAGCCCCAGCATTTT.